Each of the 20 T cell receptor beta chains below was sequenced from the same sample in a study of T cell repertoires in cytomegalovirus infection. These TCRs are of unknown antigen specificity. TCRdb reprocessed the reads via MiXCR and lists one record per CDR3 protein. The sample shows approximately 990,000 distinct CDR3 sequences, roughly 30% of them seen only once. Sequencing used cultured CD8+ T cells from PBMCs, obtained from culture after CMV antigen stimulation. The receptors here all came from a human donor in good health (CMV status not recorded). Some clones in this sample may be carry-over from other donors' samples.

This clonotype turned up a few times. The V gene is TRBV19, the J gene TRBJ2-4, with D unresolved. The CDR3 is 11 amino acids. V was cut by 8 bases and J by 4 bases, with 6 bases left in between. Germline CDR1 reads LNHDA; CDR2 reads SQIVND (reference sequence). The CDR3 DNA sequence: TGTGCCAGTCGTTCGAAAAACATTCAGTACTTC. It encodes CASRSKNIQYF. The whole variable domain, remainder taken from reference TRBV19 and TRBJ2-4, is DGGITQSPKYLFRKEGQNVTLSCEQNLNHDAMYWYRQDPGQGLRLIYYSQIVNDFQKGDIAEGYSVSREKKESFPLTVTSAQKNPTAFYLCASRSKNIQYFGAGTRLSVL.

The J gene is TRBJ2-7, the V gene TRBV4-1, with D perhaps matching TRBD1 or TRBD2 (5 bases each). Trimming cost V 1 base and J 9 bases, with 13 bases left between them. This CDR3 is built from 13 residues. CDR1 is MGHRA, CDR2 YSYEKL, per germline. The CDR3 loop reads CASSQAEGLGQYF. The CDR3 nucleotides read TGCGCCAGCAGCCAAGCTGAGGGGCTAGGGCAGTACTTC.

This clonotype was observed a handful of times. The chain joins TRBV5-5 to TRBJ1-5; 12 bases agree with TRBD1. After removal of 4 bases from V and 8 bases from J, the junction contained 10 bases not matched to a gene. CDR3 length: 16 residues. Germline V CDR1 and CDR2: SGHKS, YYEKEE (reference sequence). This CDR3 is CASSITGQGAGEPQHF. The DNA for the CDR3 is TGTGCCAGCAGCATTACGGGACAGGGGGCCGGGGAGCCCCAGCATTTT.

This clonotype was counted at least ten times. The CDR3 loop is CASSLDHPGLLNTEAFF. The CDR3 coding sequence is TGTGCCAGCAGCCTAGACCACCCCGGACTCCTGAACACTGAAGCTTTCTTT. The chain carries TRBV7-2 and TRBJ1-1, with D unclear. With 5 bases removed from V and 0 bases from J, the gap between germline ends came to 19 bases. The CDR3 consists of 17 residues. Germline V gives CDR1 SGHTA, CDR2 FQGNSA.

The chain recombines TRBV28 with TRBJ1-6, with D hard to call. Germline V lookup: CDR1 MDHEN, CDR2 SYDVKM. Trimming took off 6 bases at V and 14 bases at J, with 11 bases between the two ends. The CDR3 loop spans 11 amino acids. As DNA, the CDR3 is TGTGCCAGCAGCTCTAGGGTTACCCTCCACTTT. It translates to CASSSRVTLHF.

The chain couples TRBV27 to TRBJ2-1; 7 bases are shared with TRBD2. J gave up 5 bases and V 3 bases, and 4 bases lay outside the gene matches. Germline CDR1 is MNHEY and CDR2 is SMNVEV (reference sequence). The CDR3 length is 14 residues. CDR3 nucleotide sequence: TGTGCCAGCAGTTTTGACGGGGGGAACAATGAGCAGTTCTTC. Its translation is CASSFDGGNNEQFF.

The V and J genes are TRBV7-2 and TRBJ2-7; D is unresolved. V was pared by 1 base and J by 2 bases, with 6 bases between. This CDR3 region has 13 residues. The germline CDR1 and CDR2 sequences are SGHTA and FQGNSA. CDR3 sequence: CASSLEDPYEQYF. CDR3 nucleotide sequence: TGTGCCAGCAGCTTAGAAGACCCCTACGAGCAGTACTTC.

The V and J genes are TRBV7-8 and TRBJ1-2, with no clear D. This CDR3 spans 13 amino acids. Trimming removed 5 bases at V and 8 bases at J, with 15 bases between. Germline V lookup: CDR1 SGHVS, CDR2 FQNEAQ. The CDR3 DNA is TGTGCCAGCAGCAAGAACCGGCTCAGGGGCTACACCTTC. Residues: CASSKNRLRGYTF.

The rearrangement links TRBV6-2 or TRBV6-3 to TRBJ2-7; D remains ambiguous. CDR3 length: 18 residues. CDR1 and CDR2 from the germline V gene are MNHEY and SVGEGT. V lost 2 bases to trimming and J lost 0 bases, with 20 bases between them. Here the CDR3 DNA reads TGTGCCAGCAGTTACGGACGGCAGGCCACCCCAAGCTCCTACGAGCAGTACGTC. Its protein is CASSYGRQATPSSYEQYV.

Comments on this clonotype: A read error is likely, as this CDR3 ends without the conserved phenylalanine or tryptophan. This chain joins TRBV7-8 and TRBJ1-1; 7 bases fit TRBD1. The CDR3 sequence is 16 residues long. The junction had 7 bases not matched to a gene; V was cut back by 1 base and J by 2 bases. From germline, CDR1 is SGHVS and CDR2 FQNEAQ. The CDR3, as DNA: TGTGCCAGCAGCTTAGTAGGGGGCAATAGTAACACTGAAGCTTTCTCT. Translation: CASSLVGGNSNTEAFS.

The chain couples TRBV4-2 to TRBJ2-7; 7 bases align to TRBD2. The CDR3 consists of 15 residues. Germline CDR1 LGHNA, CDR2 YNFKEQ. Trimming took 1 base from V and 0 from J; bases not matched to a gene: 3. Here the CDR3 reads CASSQAGGPSYEQYV. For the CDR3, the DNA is TGTGCCAGCAGCCAAGCGGGGGGTCCCTCCTACGAGCAGTACGTC.

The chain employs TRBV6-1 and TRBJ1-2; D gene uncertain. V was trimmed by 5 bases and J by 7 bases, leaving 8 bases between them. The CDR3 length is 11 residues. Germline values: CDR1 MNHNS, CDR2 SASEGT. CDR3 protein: CASSPGVGYTF. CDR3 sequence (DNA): TGTGCCAGCAGTCCGGGAGTTGGCTACACCTTC.

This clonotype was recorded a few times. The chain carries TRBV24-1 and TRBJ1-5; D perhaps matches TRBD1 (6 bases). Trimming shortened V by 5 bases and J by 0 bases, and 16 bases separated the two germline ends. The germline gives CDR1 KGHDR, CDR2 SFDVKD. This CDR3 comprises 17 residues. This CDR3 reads CATSAGAPVYSNQPQHF. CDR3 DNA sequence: TGTGCCACCAGTGCGGGGGCACCGGTCTATAGCAATCAGCCCCAGCATTTT.

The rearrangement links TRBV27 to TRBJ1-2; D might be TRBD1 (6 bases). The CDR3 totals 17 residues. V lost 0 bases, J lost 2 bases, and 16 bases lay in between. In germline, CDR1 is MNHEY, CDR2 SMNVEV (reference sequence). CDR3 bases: TGTGCCAGCAGTTTATCTGCGGACAGACATAACAACTATGGCTACACCTTC. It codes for CASSLSADRHNNYGYTF.

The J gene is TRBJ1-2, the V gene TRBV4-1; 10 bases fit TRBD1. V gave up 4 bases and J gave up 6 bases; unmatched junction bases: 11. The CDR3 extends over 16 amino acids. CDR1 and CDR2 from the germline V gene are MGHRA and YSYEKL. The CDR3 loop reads CASSRNLYGTGDGYTF. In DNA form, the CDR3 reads TGCGCCAGCAGCCGGAACCTATACGGGACAGGGGATGGCTACACCTTC.

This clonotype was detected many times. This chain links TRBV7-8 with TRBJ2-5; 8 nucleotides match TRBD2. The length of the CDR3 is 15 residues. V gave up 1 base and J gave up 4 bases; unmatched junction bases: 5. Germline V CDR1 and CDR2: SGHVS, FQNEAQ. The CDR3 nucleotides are TGTGCCAGCAGCTTAGGCGCGGGGGGTGGAGAGACCCAGTACTTC. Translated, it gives CASSLGAGGGETQYF.

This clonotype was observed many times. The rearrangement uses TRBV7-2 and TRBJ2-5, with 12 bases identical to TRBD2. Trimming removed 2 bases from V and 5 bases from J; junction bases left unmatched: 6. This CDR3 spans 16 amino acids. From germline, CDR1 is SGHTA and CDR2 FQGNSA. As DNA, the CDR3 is TGTGCCAGCAGCTTACTAGCGGGGGGGCCTCGGGAGACCCAGTACTTC. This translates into CASSLLAGGPRETQYF.

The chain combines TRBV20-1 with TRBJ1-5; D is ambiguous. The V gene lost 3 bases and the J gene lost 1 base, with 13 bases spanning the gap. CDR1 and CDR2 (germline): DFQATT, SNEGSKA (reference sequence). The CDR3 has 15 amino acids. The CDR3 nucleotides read TGCAGTGCTAGTTACCCCCTCGGGAGCAATCAGCCCCAGCATTTT. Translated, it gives CSASYPLGSNQPQHF.

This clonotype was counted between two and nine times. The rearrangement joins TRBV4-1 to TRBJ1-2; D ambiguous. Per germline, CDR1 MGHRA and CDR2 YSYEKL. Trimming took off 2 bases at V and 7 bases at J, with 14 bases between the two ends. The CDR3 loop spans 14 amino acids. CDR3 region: CASSQYRAGGGYTF. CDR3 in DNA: TGCGCCAGCAGCCAATACCGGGCCGGCGGTGGCTACACCTTC.

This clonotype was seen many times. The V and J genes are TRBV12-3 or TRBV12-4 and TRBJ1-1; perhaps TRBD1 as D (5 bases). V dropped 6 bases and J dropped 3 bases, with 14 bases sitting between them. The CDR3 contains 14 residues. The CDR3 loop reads CASSLGGPDTEAFF. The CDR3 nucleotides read TGTGCCAGCAGCCTCGGGGGTCCGGACACTGAAGCTTTCTTT.